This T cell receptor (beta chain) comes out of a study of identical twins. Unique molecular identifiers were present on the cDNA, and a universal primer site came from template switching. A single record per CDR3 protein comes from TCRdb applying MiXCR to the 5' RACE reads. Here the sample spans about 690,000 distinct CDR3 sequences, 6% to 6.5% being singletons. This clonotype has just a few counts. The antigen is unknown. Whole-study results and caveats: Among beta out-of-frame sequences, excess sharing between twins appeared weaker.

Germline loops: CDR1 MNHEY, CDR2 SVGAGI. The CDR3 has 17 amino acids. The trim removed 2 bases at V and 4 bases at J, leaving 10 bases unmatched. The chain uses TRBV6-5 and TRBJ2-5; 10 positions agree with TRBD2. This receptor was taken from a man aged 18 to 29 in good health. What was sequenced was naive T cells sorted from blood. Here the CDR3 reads CASSYPQQREGLETQYF. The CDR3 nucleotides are TGTGCCAGCAGTTACCCCCAGCAGCGGGAGGGCTTAGAGACCCAGTACTTC.